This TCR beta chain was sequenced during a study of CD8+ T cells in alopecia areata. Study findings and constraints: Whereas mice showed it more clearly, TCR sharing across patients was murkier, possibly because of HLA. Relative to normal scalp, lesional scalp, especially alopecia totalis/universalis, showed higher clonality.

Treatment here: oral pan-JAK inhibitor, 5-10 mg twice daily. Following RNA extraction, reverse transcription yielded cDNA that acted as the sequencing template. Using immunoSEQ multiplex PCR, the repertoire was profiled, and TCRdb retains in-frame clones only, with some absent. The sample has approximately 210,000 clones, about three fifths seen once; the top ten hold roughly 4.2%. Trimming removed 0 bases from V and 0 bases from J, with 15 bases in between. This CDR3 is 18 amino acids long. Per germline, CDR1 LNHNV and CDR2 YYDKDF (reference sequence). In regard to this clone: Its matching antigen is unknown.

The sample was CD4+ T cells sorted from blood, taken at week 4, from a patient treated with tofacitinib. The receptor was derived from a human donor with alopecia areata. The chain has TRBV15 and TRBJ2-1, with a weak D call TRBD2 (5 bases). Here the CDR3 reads CATSREGVSEGSYNEQFF. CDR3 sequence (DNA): TGTGCCACCAGCAGAGAGGGCGTATCCGAGGGCTCCTACAATGAGCAGTTCTTC.